This TCR beta chain derives from a study of T-cell reconstitution after alpha-beta-depleted transplantation in children. Unique molecular identifiers were incorporated into the prepared TCRbeta library. TCRdb analysed the PCR reads with MiXCR anew, one entry per CDR3 protein. This table holds roughly 570,000 distinct CDR3 sequences, 25% to 30% found once. This clonotype has only a few counts. Sequenced material: PBMCs, taken before TCRalphabeta/CD19-depleted stem cell transplant. The TCR originated in a boy under two years old with Wiskott-Aldrich syndrome, due to receive a stem cell transplant.

CDR3 in DNA: TGTGCCAGCAGTTACGGATTGGGAAACATACCCGAAAAACTGTTTTTT. It specifies CASSYGLGNIPEKLFF. This sequence joins TRBV6-5 and TRBJ1-4; D unclear. The CDR3 runs to 16 residues. The V end lost 2 bases, the J end lost 8 bases, and 18 bases lay between the germline ends. Germline V gives CDR1 MNHEY, CDR2 SVGAGI.